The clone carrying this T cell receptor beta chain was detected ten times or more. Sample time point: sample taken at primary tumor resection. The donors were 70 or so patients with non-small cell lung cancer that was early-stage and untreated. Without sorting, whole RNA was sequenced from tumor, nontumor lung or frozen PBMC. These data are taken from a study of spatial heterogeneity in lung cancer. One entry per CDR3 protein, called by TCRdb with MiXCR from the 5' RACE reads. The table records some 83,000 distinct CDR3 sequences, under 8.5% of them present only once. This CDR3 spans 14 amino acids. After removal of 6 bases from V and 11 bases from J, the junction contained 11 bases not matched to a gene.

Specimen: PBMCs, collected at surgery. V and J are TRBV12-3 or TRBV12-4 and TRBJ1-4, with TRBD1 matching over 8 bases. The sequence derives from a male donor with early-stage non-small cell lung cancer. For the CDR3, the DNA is TGTGCCAGCAGCATCTCCGACAGGGGCGGGAAACTGTTTTTT. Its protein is CASSISDRGGKLFF.